The source of this T cell receptor (beta chain) is a study of patients and donors after allogeneic stem cell transplantation. TCRdb reprocessed the RT-PCR reads via MiXCR and lists one record per CDR3 protein. The sample has 150,000 to 200,000 distinct CDR3 sequences, more than 20% seen once. The germline V gene has CDR1 MDHEN and CDR2 SYDVKM. Trimming stripped 6 bases from V and 2 bases from J, with 13 bases between. The CDR3 is 14 amino acids. The TCR sequence derives from a human donor who was either an allogeneic HSCT recipient or a stem cell or donor lymphocyte infusion donor (not recorded which). It is not recorded whose cells these are; they may come from a transplant donor. The rearrangement joins TRBV28 to TRBJ1-1; D may be TRBD1 (5 bases). The sample comprised blood, either unsorted or a sorted T cell fraction (not recorded which). The CDR3 nucleotides are TGTGCCAGCAGGCAAAAAGACAGAAACACTGAAGCTTTCTTT. Encoded protein: CASRQKDRNTEAFF. The variable domain in full, with the rest retrieved from reference TRBV28 and TRBJ1-1, is DVKVTQSSRYLVKRTGEKVFLECVQDMDHENMFWYRQDPGLGLRLIYFSYDVKMKEKGDIPEGYSVSREKKERFSLILESASTNQTSMYLCASRQKDRNTEAFFGQGTRLTVV.